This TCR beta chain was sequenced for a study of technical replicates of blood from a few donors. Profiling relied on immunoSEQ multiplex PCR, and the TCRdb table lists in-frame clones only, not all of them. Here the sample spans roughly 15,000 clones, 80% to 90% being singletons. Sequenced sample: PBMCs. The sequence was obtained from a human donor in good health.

This CDR3 is CASSLPTQGAPYNEQFF. The CDR3 DNA reads TGTGCCAGCAGCCTACCCACGCAGGGGGCACCCTACAATGAGCAGTTCTTC. The chain recombines TRBV7-9 with TRBJ2-1; 8 bases agree with TRBD1. CDR1 is SEHNR and CDR2 is FQNEAQ in the germline V gene (reference sequence). Losses at the gene ends were 5 bases for V and 2 bases for J; bases not matched to a gene: 11. The CDR3 sequence is 17 residues long.